This T cell receptor beta chain was captured by sequencing in a study of glioma-infiltrating T cells. Study-wide results and limits: Tissue and blood shared very few CDR3 sequences. Above-expected tissue-blood divergence occurred in all gliomas, most in low-grade ones.

A remark on this clonotype: Its specificity is unknown.

This CDR3 is built from 16 residues. Germline V lookup: CDR1 SEHNR, CDR2 FQNEAQ (reference sequence). Between the trimmed V and J ends, which lost 1 base and 3 bases, there was a span of 15 bases. Amplification of TCR alpha and beta CDR3 regions from RNA used iRepertoire nested multiplex PCR. One-step reverse transcription and amplification started from approximately 100-400 ng of tissue mRNA or PBMC total RNA. TCRdb analysed the multiplex PCR reads with MiXCR anew, one entry per CDR3 protein. Of about 130,000 distinct CDR3 sequences listed, 24% are singletons. Sequencing was performed on glioma tissue, nonneoplastic brain tissue, or PBMCs (not recorded which). The J gene is TRBJ1-1, the V gene TRBV7-9, with D tentatively TRBD1 (5 bases). The origin of this receptor is a human donor with low-grade glioma or glioblastoma, undergoing nonglioma brain surgery, or in good health (not recorded which). CDR3 residues: CASSLGPPRVDTEAFF. In DNA, the CDR3 is TGTGCCAGCAGCTTAGGCCCCCCCAGGGTGGACACTGAAGCTTTCTTT.